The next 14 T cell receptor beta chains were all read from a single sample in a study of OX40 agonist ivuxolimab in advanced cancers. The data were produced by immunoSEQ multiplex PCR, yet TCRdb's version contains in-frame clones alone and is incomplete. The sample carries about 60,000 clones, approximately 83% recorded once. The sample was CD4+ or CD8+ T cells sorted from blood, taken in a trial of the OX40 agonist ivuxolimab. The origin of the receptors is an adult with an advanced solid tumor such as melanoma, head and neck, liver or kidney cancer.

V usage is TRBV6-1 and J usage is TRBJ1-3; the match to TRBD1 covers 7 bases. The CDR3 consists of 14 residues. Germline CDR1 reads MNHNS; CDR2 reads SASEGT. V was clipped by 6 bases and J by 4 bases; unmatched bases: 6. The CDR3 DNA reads TGTGCCAGCAGCCCGGACAGGCTGGGAAACACCATATATTTT. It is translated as CASSPDRLGNTIYF.

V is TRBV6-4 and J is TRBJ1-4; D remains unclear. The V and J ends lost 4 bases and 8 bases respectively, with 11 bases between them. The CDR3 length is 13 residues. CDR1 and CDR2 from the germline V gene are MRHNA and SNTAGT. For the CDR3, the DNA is TGTGCCAGCAGTGTAAACGAGGGAGAAAAACTGTTTTTT. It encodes CASSVNEGEKLFF.

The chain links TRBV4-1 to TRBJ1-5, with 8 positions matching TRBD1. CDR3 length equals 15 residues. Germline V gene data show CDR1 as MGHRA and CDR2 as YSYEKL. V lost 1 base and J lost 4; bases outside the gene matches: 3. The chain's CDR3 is CASSQGGQVNQPQHF. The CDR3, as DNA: TGCGCCAGCAGCCAAGGGGGACAGGTTAATCAGCCCCAGCATTTT.

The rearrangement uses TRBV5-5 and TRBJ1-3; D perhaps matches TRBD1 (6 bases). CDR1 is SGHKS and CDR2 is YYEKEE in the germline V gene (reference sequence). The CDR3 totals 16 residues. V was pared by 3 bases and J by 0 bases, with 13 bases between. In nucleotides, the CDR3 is TGTGCCAGCAGCTCTATGGACAGCCCCTCTGGAAACACCATATATTTT. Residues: CASSSMDSPSGNTIYF.

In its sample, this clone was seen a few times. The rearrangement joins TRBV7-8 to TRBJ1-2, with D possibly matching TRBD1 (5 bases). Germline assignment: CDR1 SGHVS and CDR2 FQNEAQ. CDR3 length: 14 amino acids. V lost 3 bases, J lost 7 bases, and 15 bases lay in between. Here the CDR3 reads CASSFGPNTGGYTF. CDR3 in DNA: TGTGCCAGCAGCTTTGGACCAAATACAGGTGGCTACACCTTC.

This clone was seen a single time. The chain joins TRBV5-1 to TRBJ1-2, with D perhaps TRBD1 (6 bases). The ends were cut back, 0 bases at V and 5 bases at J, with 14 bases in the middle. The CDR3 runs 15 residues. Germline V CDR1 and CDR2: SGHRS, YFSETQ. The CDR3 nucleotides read TGCGCCAGCAGCTTGGGGTCAGGGGAGGATTATGGCTACACCTTC. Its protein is CASSLGSGEDYGYTF.

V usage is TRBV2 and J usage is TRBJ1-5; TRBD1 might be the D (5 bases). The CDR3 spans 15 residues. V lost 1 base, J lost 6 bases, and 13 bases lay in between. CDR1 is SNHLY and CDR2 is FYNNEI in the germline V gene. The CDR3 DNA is TGTGCCAGCAGTGAAGGTTTGCAGGGCGTTCAGCCCCAGCATTTT. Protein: CASSEGLQGVQPQHF.

This CDR3 reads CASSRTGSNQPQHF. The DNA of the CDR3 is TGTGCCAGTAGTAGGACAGGTAGCAATCAGCCCCAGCATTTT. The chain recombines TRBV19 with TRBJ1-5; TRBD1 matches 7 bases. CDR3 length: 14 residues. The junction had 0 bases not matched to a gene; V was cut back by 4 bases and J by 0 bases. Germline loops: CDR1 LNHDA, CDR2 SQIVND (reference sequence).

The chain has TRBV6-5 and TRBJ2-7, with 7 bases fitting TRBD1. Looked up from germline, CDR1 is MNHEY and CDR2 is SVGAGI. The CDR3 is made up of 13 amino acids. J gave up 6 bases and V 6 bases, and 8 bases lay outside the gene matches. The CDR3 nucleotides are TGTGCCAGCAGCTCTGACAGGGTGGCCGAGCAGTACTTC. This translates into CASSSDRVAEQYF.

The CDR3 sequence is CASRRAGTGPLSNQPQHF. CDR3 coding DNA: TGTGCCAGCAGGCGGGCCGGGACAGGGCCTTTGAGCAATCAGCCCCAGCATTTT. The genes are TRBV2 and TRBJ1-5, with TRBD1 matching over 9 bases. The trim removed 6 bases at V and 1 base at J, leaving 13 bases unmatched. The V gene's germline CDR1 is SNHLY and CDR2 FYNNEI. The CDR3 extends over 18 amino acids.

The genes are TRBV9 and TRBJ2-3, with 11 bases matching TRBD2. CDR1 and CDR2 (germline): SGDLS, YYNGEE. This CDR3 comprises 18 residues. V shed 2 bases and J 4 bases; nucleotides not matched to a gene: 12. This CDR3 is CASSVGLAGPGLSDTQYF. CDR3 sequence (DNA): TGTGCCAGCAGCGTCGGACTAGCGGGCCCGGGGCTATCAGATACGCAGTATTTT. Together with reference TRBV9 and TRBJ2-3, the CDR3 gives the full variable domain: DSGVTQTPKHLITATGQRVTLRCSPRSGDLSVYWYQQSLDQGLQFLIQYYNGEERAKGNILERFSAQQFPDLHSELNLSSLELGDSALYFCASSVGLAGPGLSDTQYFGPGTRLTVL.

CDR3 loop: CASSPKRERPNNEQFF. The CDR3 DNA reads TGTGCCAGCAGCCCCAAGCGGGAGCGTCCCAACAATGAGCAGTTCTTC. The rearrangement links TRBV7-8 to TRBJ2-1, with 8 bases aligning to TRBD2. The V and J ends lost 5 bases and 5 bases, in that order; junction bases with no gene match: 11. Germline assignment: CDR1 SGHVS and CDR2 FQNEAQ. The CDR3 runs 16 residues.

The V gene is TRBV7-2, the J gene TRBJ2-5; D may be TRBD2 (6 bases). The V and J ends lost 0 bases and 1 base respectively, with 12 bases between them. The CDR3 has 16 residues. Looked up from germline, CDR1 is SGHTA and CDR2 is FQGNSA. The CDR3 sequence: CASSLAGRAGQETQYF. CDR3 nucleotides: TGTGCCAGCAGCTTAGCGGGCCGAGCGGGCCAAGAGACCCAGTACTTC.

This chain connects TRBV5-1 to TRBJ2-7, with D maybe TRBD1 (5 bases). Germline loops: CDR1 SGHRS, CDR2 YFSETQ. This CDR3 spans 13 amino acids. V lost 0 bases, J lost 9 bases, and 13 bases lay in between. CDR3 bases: TGCGCCAGCAGCTTGGCCGGATCCCAGGGGCAGTACTTC. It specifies CASSLAGSQGQYF.